Listed below are T cell receptor beta chains from one sample, sequenced in a study of cytomegalovirus exposure and HLA in healthy donors. TCRdb's copy holds only in-frame clones and misses some; the assay was immunoSEQ multiplex PCR. The data show some 150,000 clones, 70% to 80% seen once. The sample was PBMCs. The receptor set was obtained from a man aged 35-49 years in good health and CMV-seronegative. CDR3s include the opening cysteine and the closing phenylalanine or tryptophan. A D gene is named only where the DNA matches it firmly. Size is omitted from some rows. Given values are once, few, many or a class for expanded clones.

j_call: TRBJ1-1
v_call: TRBV6-6
d_call: TRBD1
clone_size: .
cdr3_aa: CASSYANRGGTEAFF
cdr3_nt: TGTGCCAGCAGTTACGCCAACAGGGGTGGGACTGAAGCTTTCTTT

j_call: TRBJ2-1
v_call: TRBV4-1
d_call: .
clone_size: .
cdr3_aa: CASSQGRGREQFF
cdr3_nt: TGCGCCAGCAGCCAAGGACGAGGGCGAGAGCAGTTCTTC

j_call: TRBJ2-3
v_call: TRBV27
d_call: .
clone_size: .
cdr3_aa: CASSPDMYTDTQYF
cdr3_nt: TGTGCCAGCAGCCCAGACATGTACACAGATACGCAGTATTTT

j_call: TRBJ2-7
v_call: TRBV2
d_call: .
clone_size: .
cdr3_aa: CASSETDRIYEQYF
cdr3_nt: TGTGCCAGCAGTGAGACAGATCGTATCTACGAGCAGTACTTC

j_call: TRBJ2-7
v_call: TRBV6-5
d_call: TRBD1
clone_size: .
cdr3_aa: CASSQGTGGPYEQYF
cdr3_nt: TGTGCCAGCAGCCAAGGGACAGGGGGCCCCTACGAGCAGTACTTC

j_call: TRBJ2-5
v_call: TRBV7-9
d_call: TRBD2
clone_size: .
cdr3_aa: CASSFTTSGGSLQETQYF
cdr3_nt: TGTGCCAGCAGCTTTACGACTAGCGGGGGGTCGCTCCAAGAGACCCAGTACTTC

j_call: TRBJ1-2
v_call: TRBV27
d_call: .
clone_size: .
cdr3_aa: CASSLLPGVSPANYGYTF
cdr3_nt: TGTGCCAGCAGTTTACTCCCAGGGGTGTCGCCGGCTAACTATGGCTACACCTTC

j_call: TRBJ1-1
v_call: TRBV4-1
d_call: TRBD1
clone_size: .
cdr3_aa: CASSQEGDRARNRRAFF
cdr3_nt: TGCGCCAGCAGCCAAGAGGGGGACAGGGCCCGAAATAGGAGAGCTTTCTTT

j_call: TRBJ2-6
v_call: TRBV5-1
d_call: .
clone_size: .
cdr3_aa: CASSFGSGANVLTF
cdr3_nt: TGCGCCAGCAGCTTCGGCTCTGGGGCCAACGTCCTGACTTTC

j_call: TRBJ1-6
v_call: TRBV6-1
d_call: TRBD1
clone_size: .
cdr3_aa: CASVFGTGVSPLHF
cdr3_nt: TGTGCCAGCGTTTTCGGGACAGGGGTGTCACCCCTCCACTTT

j_call: TRBJ2-7
v_call: TRBV19
d_call: TRBD2
clone_size: .
cdr3_aa: CASSPSGGASSYEQYF
cdr3_nt: TGTGCCAGTTCCCCTAGCGGGGGGGCTAGCTCCTACGAGCAGTACTTC

j_call: TRBJ1-1
v_call: TRBV19
d_call: .
clone_size: few
cdr3_aa: CASSIVSLGGNTEAFF
cdr3_nt: TGTGCCAGTAGTATAGTGTCATTGGGGGGGAACACTGAAGCTTTCTTT

j_call: TRBJ1-5
v_call: TRBV19
d_call: .
clone_size: few
cdr3_aa: CASSMKGHRVGQPQHF
cdr3_nt: TGTGCCAGTAGTATGAAGGGACACAGGGTAGGCCAGCCCCAGCATTTT

j_call: TRBJ1-2
v_call: TRBV20-1
d_call: .
clone_size: .
cdr3_aa: CSAKASGASF
cdr3_nt: TGCAGTGCCAAGGCGTCAGGGGCCTCCTTC

j_call: TRBJ2-6
v_call: TRBV9
d_call: .
clone_size: .
cdr3_aa: CASSAPGGQAPSGANVLTF
cdr3_nt: TGTGCCAGCAGCGCCCCGGGGGGACAGGCCCCCTCTGGGGCCAACGTCCTGACTTTC

j_call: TRBJ1-6
v_call: TRBV6-1
d_call: .
clone_size: .
cdr3_aa: CASSEGGGFSYNSPLHF
cdr3_nt: TGTGCCAGCAGTGAAGGAGGGGGTTTCTCCTATAATTCACCCCTCCACTTT

j_call: TRBJ1-5
v_call: TRBV28
d_call: .
clone_size: .
cdr3_aa: CASSSMGRQPQHF
cdr3_nt: TGTGCCAGCAGTTCTATGGGGCGCCAGCCCCAGCATTTT

j_call: TRBJ2-5
v_call: TRBV7-3
d_call: .
clone_size: .
cdr3_aa: CASSLMGQLHEPQYF
cdr3_nt: TGTGCCAGCAGCTTAATGGGGCAGTTACACGAGCCCCAGTACTTC

j_call: TRBJ1-3
v_call: TRBV11-2
d_call: .
clone_size: .
cdr3_aa: CASSLSGTGFRNTIYF
cdr3_nt: TGTGCCAGCAGCTTAAGTGGTACGGGGTTCAGAAACACCATATATTTT

j_call: TRBJ2-1
v_call: TRBV6-1
d_call: .
clone_size: .
cdr3_aa: CASSEEGGGPNEQFF
cdr3_nt: TGTGCCAGCAGTGAAGAAGGGGGGGGCCCCAATGAGCAGTTCTTC

j_call: TRBJ1-2
v_call: TRBV7-6
d_call: .
clone_size: once
cdr3_aa: CASSLGQGYTF
cdr3_nt: TGTGCCAGCAGCTTAGGGCAGGGCTACACCTTC

j_call: TRBJ1-2
v_call: TRBV15
d_call: TRBD1
clone_size: .
cdr3_aa: CATSRVLRDRDGYTF
cdr3_nt: TGTGCCACCAGCAGAGTATTACGGGACAGGGATGGCTACACCTTC

j_call: TRBJ1-5
v_call: TRBV10-2
d_call: .
clone_size: .
cdr3_aa: CATKGGTYSNQPQHF
cdr3_nt: TGCGCCACCAAGGGGGGGACTTATAGCAATCAGCCCCAGCATTTT

j_call: TRBJ2-7
v_call: TRBV11-1
d_call: TRBD1
clone_size: few
cdr3_aa: CASSFRTGVYEQYF
cdr3_nt: TGTGCCAGCAGCTTTAGGACAGGGGTCTACGAGCAGTACTTC

j_call: TRBJ1-6
v_call: TRBV7-6
d_call: TRBD1
clone_size: .
cdr3_aa: CASSSRTGSQANSPLHF
cdr3_nt: TGTGCCAGCAGCTCTCGGACAGGATCCCAAGCTAATTCACCCCTCCACTTT

j_call: TRBJ2-5
v_call: TRBV5-4
d_call: TRBD1
clone_size: .
cdr3_aa: CASSLPQGAQETQYF
cdr3_nt: TGTGCCAGCAGCTTGCCCCAGGGGGCACAAGAGACCCAGTACTTC

j_call: TRBJ2-7
v_call: TRBV9
d_call: TRBD1
clone_size: .
cdr3_aa: CASSDGTGGGEQYF
cdr3_nt: TGTGCCAGCAGCGACGGGACAGGGGGCGGCGAGCAGTACTTC

j_call: TRBJ2-7
v_call: TRBV5-5
d_call: .
clone_size: .
cdr3_aa: CASSLFSVFGEQYF
cdr3_nt: TGTGCCAGCAGCTTATTCTCTGTTTTCGGCGAGCAGTACTTC

j_call: TRBJ1-5
v_call: TRBV6-5
d_call: .
clone_size: .
cdr3_aa: CASMADYSNQPQHF
cdr3_nt: TGTGCCAGCATGGCAGACTATAGCAATCAGCCCCAGCATTTT

j_call: TRBJ1-5
v_call: TRBV27
d_call: .
clone_size: once
cdr3_aa: CASSLIRRYNQPQHF
cdr3_nt: TGTGCCAGCAGTTTAATTCGGCGGTACAATCAGCCCCAGCATTTT

j_call: TRBJ2-7
v_call: TRBV10-1
d_call: TRBD1
clone_size: .
cdr3_aa: CASSESRGNPYEQYF
cdr3_nt: TGCGCCAGCAGTGAGTCCAGGGGGAATCCCTACGAGCAGTACTTC

j_call: TRBJ2-1
v_call: TRBV5-1
d_call: .
clone_size: .
cdr3_aa: CASSPYSSISDNEQFF
cdr3_nt: TGCGCCAGCAGCCCCTACTCCTCGATAAGTGACAATGAGCAGTTCTTC

j_call: TRBJ2-2
v_call: TRBV27
d_call: .
clone_size: .
cdr3_aa: CASKQNTNTGELFF
cdr3_nt: TGTGCCAGCAAACAGAATACGAACACCGGGGAGCTGTTTTTT

j_call: TRBJ2-6
v_call: TRBV7-9
d_call: .
clone_size: .
cdr3_aa: CASSSGGQFLYSGANVLTF
cdr3_nt: TGTGCCAGCAGCTCCGGGGGGCAGTTCCTTTACTCTGGGGCCAACGTCCTGACTTTC

j_call: TRBJ2-2
v_call: TRBV7-9
d_call: .
clone_size: .
cdr3_aa: CASSLSQGGDTGELFF
cdr3_nt: TGTGCCAGCAGCTTGTCACAGGGTGGGGACACCGGGGAGCTGTTTTTT

j_call: TRBJ2-6
v_call: TRBV7-8
d_call: .
clone_size: few
cdr3_aa: CASSLAAVVSGANVLTF
cdr3_nt: TGTGCCAGCAGCTTAGCCGCAGTCGTCTCTGGGGCCAACGTCCTGACTTTC

j_call: TRBJ2-7
v_call: TRBV5-6
d_call: .
clone_size: .
cdr3_aa: CASSLSNRVYEQYF
cdr3_nt: TGTGCCAGCAGCTTGAGTAACAGGGTCTACGAGCAGTACTTC